This T cell receptor (beta chain) emerged from a study of spatial heterogeneity in lung cancer. About the study: Alpha-chain sequences were consistently detected in smaller numbers than beta-chain sequences. In the raw reads, each unique TCR and UMI combination was present more than ten times on average.

TCRdb reprocessed the 5' RACE reads with MiXCR, giving one entry per CDR3 protein. The table has about 50,000 distinct CDR3 sequences, approximately 7.6% seen once. Germline CDR1 LGHNA, CDR2 YSLEER. The CDR3 has 13 residues. As for time point: sample taken at primary tumor resection. Extraction of whole RNA from tumor, nontumor lung or frozen PBMC preceded unsorted sequencing. For this clonotype: One end of the junction is discordant with germline, which a read error may explain.

The TCR sequence derives from a female donor with early-stage non-small cell lung cancer. The chain combines TRBV4-3 with TRBJ1-1, with a tentative D call TRBD1 (6 bases). Material: PBMCs, obtained at surgery. This chain's CDR3 is CASSTGPNAEAFF. DNA for the CDR3: TGCGCCAGCAGTACAGGGCCGAACGCTGAAGCTTTCTTT.